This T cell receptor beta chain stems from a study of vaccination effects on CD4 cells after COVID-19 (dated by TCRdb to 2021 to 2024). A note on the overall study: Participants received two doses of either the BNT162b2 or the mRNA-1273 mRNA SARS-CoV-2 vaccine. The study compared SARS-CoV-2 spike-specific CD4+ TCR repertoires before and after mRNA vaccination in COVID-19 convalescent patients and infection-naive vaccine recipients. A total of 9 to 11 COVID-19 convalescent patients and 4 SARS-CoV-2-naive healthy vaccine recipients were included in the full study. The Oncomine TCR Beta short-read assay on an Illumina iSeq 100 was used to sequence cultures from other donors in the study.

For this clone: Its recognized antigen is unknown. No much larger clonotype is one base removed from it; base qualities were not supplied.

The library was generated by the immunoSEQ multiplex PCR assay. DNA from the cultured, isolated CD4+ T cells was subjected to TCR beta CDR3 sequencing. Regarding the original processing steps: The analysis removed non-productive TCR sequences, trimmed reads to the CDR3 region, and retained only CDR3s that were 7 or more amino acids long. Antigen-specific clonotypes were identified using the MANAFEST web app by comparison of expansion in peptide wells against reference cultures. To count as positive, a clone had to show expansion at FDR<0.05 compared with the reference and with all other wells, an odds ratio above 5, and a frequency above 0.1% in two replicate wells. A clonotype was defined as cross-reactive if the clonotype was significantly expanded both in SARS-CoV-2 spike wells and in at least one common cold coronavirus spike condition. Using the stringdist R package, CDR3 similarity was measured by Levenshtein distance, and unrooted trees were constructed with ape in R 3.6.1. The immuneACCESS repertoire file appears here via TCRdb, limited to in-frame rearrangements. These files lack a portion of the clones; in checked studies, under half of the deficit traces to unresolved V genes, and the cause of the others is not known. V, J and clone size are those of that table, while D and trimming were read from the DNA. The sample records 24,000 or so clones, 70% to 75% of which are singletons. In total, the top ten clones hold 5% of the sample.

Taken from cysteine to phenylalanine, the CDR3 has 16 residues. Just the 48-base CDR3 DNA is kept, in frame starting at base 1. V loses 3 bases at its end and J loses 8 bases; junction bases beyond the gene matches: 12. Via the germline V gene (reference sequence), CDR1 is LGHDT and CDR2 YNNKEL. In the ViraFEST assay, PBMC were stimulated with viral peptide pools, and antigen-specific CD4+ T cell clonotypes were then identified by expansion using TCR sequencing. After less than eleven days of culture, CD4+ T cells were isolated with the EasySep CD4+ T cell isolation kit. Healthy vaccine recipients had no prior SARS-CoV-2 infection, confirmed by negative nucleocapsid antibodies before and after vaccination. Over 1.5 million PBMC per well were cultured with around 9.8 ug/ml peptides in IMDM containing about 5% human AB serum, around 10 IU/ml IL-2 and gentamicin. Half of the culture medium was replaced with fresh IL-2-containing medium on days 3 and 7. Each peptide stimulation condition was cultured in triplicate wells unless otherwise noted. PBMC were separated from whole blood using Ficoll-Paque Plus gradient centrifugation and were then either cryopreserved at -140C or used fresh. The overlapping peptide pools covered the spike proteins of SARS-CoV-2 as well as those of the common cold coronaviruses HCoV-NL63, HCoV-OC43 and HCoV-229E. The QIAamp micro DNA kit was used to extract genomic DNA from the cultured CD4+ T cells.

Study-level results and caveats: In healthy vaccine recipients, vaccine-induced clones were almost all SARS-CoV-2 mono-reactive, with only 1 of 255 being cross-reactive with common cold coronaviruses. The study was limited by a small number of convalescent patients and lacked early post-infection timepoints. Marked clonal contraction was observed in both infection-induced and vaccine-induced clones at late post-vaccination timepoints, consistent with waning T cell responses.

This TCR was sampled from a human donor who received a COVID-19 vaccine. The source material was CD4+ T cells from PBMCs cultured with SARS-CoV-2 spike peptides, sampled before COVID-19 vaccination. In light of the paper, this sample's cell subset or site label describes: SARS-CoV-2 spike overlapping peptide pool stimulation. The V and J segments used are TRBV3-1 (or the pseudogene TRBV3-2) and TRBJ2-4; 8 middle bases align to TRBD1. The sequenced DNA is TGTGCCAGCAGCCAGGACAATCAGGGGGCGGTGGACATTCAGTACTTC. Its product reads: CASSQDNQGAVDIQYF.